A selection of T cell receptor beta chains follows, all from one sample in a study of blood T cell repertoires in COVID-19. Profiled with immunoSEQ multiplex PCR; TCRdb holds only in-frame clones, not every one. Here the sample spans 180,000 or so clones, 85% to 90% being singletons. What was sequenced was peripheral blood. These receptors were collected from a man aged 45-65 years with acute or convalescent COVID-19. CDR3s include the opening cysteine and the closing phenylalanine or tryptophan. The order of the fields is J gene, V gene, CDR3 length, D gene, CDR3 protein. D genes are given only for firm matches.

j_gene: TRBJ2-5; v_gene: TRBV11-2; len: 13; d_gene: .; CDR3aa: CASSLMRQETQYF
j_gene: TRBJ2-2; v_gene: TRBV6-1; len: 17; d_gene: .; CDR3aa: CASSEDRAGWYTGELFF
j_gene: TRBJ2-1; v_gene: TRBV4-2; len: 16; d_gene: TRBD2; CDR3aa: CASSQDRQREYNEQFF
j_gene: TRBJ1-1; v_gene: TRBV19; len: 14; d_gene: .; CDR3aa: CASRIGEGIPEAFF
j_gene: TRBJ2-7; v_gene: TRBV6-5; len: 13; d_gene: TRBD1; CDR3aa: CASSRDRGHEQYF
j_gene: TRBJ1-6; v_gene: TRBV7-6; len: 14; d_gene: TRBD1; CDR3aa: CASSLTGGVSPLHF
j_gene: TRBJ1-5; v_gene: TRBV2; len: 14; d_gene: .; CDR3aa: CASNRALSNQPQHF
j_gene: TRBJ1-5; v_gene: TRBV4-1; len: 16; d_gene: .; CDR3aa: CASSQVGSGSNQPQHF
j_gene: TRBJ1-2; v_gene: TRBV28; len: 11; d_gene: .; CDR3aa: CASSSGYGYTF
j_gene: TRBJ1-1; v_gene: TRBV4-1; len: 14; d_gene: .; CDR3aa: CASSPAVGRTEAFF
j_gene: TRBJ2-1; v_gene: TRBV11-1; len: 11; d_gene: .; CDR3aa: CASSLAGQQFF
j_gene: TRBJ1-1; v_gene: TRBV19; len: 13; d_gene: .; CDR3aa: CASSINMNTEAFF
j_gene: TRBJ1-4; v_gene: TRBV11-2; len: 15; d_gene: .; CDR3aa: CASSLHARGNEKLFF
j_gene: TRBJ1-2; v_gene: TRBV28; len: 14; d_gene: TRBD1; CDR3aa: CASSFSDRGYGYTF
j_gene: TRBJ1-1; v_gene: TRBV5-4; len: 14; d_gene: .; CDR3aa: CASSLMDRNTEAFF
j_gene: TRBJ2-6; v_gene: TRBV4-1; len: 16; d_gene: .; CDR3aa: CASSQGQYSGANVLTF
j_gene: TRBJ1-2; v_gene: TRBV7-2; len: 14; d_gene: TRBD1; CDR3aa: CASSRNTGDWGYTF
j_gene: TRBJ1-5; v_gene: TRBV18; len: 14; d_gene: .; CDR3aa: CASSLDRWNQPQHF
j_gene: TRBJ2-3; v_gene: TRBV3-1/TRBV3-2; len: 15; d_gene: TRBD1; CDR3aa: CASSQDRGRVDTQYF
j_gene: TRBJ1-1; v_gene: TRBV27; len: 14; d_gene: TRBD1; CDR3aa: CASSYRGQNTEAFF
j_gene: TRBJ1-3; v_gene: TRBV5-8; len: 15; d_gene: .; CDR3aa: CASSLAGPAGNTIYF
j_gene: TRBJ2-3; v_gene: TRBV19; len: 17; d_gene: .; CDR3aa: CASSPSREGGVTDTQYF
j_gene: TRBJ1-2; v_gene: TRBV4-2; len: 15; d_gene: .; CDR3aa: CASSQDLGQHYGYTF
j_gene: TRBJ2-5; v_gene: TRBV19; len: 13; d_gene: .; CDR3aa: CASSEGIQETQYF
j_gene: TRBJ1-1; v_gene: TRBV28; len: 13; d_gene: .; CDR3aa: CASSPMQFHEAFF
j_gene: TRBJ2-3; v_gene: TRBV11-2; len: 18; d_gene: TRBD2; CDR3aa: CASSLGPSGSYHTDTQYF
j_gene: TRBJ2-6; v_gene: TRBV9; len: 16; d_gene: .; CDR3aa: CASSVGPDSGANVLTF
j_gene: TRBJ2-3; v_gene: TRBV4-3; len: 14; d_gene: TRBD2; CDR3aa: CASSQDGTAGAQYF
j_gene: TRBJ1-5; v_gene: TRBV18; len: 16; d_gene: .; CDR3aa: CASSRLTAWGNQPQHF
j_gene: TRBJ2-1; v_gene: TRBV28; len: 16; d_gene: TRBD2; CDR3aa: CASSFSGVGLLDEQFF
j_gene: TRBJ2-7; v_gene: TRBV6-1; len: 19; d_gene: TRBD1; CDR3aa: CASSVRLGDRPQFFYEQYF
j_gene: TRBJ1-5; v_gene: TRBV9; len: 15; d_gene: .; CDR3aa: CASGAHDRLTQPQHF
j_gene: TRBJ1-2; v_gene: TRBV27; len: 14; d_gene: .; CDR3aa: CASSLSGGEYGYTF
j_gene: TRBJ2-3; v_gene: TRBV29-1; len: 21; d_gene: TRBD2; CDR3aa: CSVMSSGGGLAGVRAQSTQYF
j_gene: TRBJ2-1; v_gene: TRBV30; len: 14; d_gene: TRBD2; CDR3aa: CARRNSGSLDEQFF
j_gene: TRBJ1-3; v_gene: TRBV5-1; len: 13; d_gene: .; CDR3aa: CASRAGTRDTIYF
j_gene: TRBJ1-1; v_gene: TRBV7-8; len: 14; d_gene: .; CDR3aa: CASVNYGVNTEAFF
j_gene: TRBJ1-3; v_gene: TRBV15; len: 16; d_gene: TRBD1; CDR3aa: CATSTLTGSSGNTIYF
j_gene: TRBJ2-1; v_gene: TRBV3-1/TRBV3-2; len: 14; d_gene: TRBD2; CDR3aa: CASSPASRGDEQFF
j_gene: TRBJ1-4; v_gene: TRBV4-1; len: 15; d_gene: TRBD1; CDR3aa: CASSPITGANEKLFF
j_gene: TRBJ2-2; v_gene: TRBV9; len: 15; d_gene: .; CDR3aa: CASSVVSVRTGELFF
j_gene: TRBJ1-3; v_gene: TRBV28; len: 14; d_gene: .; CDR3aa: CASSLPSAGNTIYF
j_gene: TRBJ1-1; v_gene: TRBV12-3/TRBV12-4; len: 12; d_gene: .; CDR3aa: CASSPRQSEAFF
j_gene: TRBJ2-1; v_gene: TRBV13; len: 14; d_gene: TRBD1; CDR3aa: CASSFPGTGPQQFF
j_gene: TRBJ2-1; v_gene: TRBV7-3; len: 16; d_gene: TRBD2; CDR3aa: CASSLRSGSGGDEQFF
j_gene: TRBJ1-2; v_gene: TRBV19; len: 13; d_gene: .; CDR3aa: CASKPFPGLGYTF
j_gene: TRBJ1-4; v_gene: TRBV18; len: 15; d_gene: TRBD1; CDR3aa: CASSPPGQGHRKLFF
j_gene: TRBJ2-5; v_gene: TRBV24-1; len: 15; d_gene: TRBD1; CDR3aa: CATSQQGAGQETQYF
j_gene: TRBJ1-2; v_gene: TRBV18; len: 15; d_gene: TRBD1; CDR3aa: CASSAGTGREYGYTF